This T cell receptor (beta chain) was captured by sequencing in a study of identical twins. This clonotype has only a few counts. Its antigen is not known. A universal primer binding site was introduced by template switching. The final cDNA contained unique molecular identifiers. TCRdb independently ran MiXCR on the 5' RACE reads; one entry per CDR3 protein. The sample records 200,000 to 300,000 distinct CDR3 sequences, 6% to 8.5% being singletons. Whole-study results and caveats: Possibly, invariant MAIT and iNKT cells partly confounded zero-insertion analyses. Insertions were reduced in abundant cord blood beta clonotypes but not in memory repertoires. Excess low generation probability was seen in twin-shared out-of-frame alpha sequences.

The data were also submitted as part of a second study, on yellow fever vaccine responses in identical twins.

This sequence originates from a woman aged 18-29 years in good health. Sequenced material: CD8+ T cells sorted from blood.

The CDR3 nucleotides read TGTGCCAGCAGTTACTCGAACGTCGAGGGCAGAACTGAAGCTTTCTTT. Protein sequence: CASSYSNVEGRTEAFF. The rearrangement uses TRBV6-5 and TRBJ1-1; D is undetermined. The CDR3 covers 16 residues. The V gene lost 0 bases and the J gene lost 5 bases, with 16 bases spanning the gap. The V gene's germline CDR1 is MNHEY and CDR2 SVGAGI.